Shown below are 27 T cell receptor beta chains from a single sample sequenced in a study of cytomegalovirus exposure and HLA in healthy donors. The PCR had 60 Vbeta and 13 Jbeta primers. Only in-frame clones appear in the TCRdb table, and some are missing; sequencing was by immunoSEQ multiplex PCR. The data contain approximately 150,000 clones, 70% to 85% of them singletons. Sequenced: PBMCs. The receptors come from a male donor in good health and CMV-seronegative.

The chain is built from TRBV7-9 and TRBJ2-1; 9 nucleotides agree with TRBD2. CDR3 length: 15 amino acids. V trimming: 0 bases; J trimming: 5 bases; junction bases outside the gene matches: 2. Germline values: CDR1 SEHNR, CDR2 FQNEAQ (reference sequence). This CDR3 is CASSLASGRNNEQFF. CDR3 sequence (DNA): TGTGCCAGCAGCTTAGCTAGCGGGAGAAACAATGAGCAGTTCTTC.

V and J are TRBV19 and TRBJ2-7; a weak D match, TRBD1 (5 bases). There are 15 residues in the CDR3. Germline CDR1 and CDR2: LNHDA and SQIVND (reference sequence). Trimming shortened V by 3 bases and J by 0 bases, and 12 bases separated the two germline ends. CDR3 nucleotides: TGTGCCAGTAGTATTACAGGAATGAGCTCCTACGAGCAGTACTTC. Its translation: CASSITGMSSYEQYF.

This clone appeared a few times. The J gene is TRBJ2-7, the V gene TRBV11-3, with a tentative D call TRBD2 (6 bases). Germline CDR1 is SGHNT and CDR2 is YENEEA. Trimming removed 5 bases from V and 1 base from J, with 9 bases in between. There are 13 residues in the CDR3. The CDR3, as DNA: TGTGCCAGCAGCAAAGGGACTTCCTACGAGCAGTACTTC. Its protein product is CASSKGTSYEQYF.

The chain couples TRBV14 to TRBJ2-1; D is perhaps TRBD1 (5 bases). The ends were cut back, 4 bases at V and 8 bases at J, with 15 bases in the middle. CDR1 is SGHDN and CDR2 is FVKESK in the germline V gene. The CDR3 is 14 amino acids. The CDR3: CASSPLGVPHEQFF. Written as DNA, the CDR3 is TGTGCCAGCAGCCCGTTAGGGGTACCCCATGAGCAGTTCTTC.

Here the CDR3 DNA reads TGCGCCAGCAGCCAAGATAGGCGGGGCTCCTACGAGCAGTACTTC. It translates to CASSQDRRGSYEQYF. The chain employs TRBV4-3 and TRBJ2-7; weak D call: TRBD2 (6 bases). Germline CDR1 and CDR2: LGHNA and YSLEER. The CDR3 runs to 15 residues. The ends were cut back, 0 bases at V and 0 bases at J, with 9 bases in the middle.

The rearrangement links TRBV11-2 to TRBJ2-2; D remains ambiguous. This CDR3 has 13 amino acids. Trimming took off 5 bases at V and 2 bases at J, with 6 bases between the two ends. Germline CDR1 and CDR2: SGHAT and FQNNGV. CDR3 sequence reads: CASSALNTGELFF. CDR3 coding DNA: TGTGCCAGCAGCGCACTAAACACCGGGGAGCTGTTTTTT. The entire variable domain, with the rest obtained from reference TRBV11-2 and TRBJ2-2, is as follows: EAGVAQSPRYKIIEKRQSVAFWCNPISGHATLYWYQQILGQGPKLLIQFQNNGVVDDSQLPKDRFSAERLKGVDSTLKIQPAKLEDSAVYLCASSALNTGELFFGEGSRLTVL.

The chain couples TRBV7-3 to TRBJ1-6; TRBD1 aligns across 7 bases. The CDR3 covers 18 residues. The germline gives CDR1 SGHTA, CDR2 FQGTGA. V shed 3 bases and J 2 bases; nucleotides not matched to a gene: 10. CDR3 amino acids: CASSFNPRGEAYNSPLHF. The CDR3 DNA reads TGTGCCAGCAGCTTCAATCCCAGGGGGGAGGCCTATAATTCACCCCTCCACTTT.

The CDR3 loop reads CASSLAGEGSGANVLTF. Here the CDR3 DNA reads TGCGCCAGCAGCTTGGCCGGAGAGGGCTCTGGGGCCAACGTCCTGACTTTC. V and J are TRBV5-1 and TRBJ2-6; D perhaps matches TRBD2 (5 bases). V lost 0 bases to trimming and J lost 0 bases, with 10 bases between them. The germline gives CDR1 SGHRS, CDR2 YFSETQ. The length of the CDR3 is 17 residues.

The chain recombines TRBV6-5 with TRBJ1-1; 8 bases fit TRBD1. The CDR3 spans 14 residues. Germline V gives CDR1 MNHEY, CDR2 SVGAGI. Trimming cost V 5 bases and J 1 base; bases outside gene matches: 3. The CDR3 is CASSVGQGNTEAFF. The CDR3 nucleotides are TGTGCCAGCAGTGTTGGACAGGGGAACACTGAAGCTTTCTTT.

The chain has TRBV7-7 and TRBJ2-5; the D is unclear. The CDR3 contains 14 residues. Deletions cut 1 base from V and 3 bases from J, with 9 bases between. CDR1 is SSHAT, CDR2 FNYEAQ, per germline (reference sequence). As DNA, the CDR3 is TGTGCCAGCAGCTTAGGACACGTAAAAGAGACCCAGTACTTC. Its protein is CASSLGHVKETQYF.

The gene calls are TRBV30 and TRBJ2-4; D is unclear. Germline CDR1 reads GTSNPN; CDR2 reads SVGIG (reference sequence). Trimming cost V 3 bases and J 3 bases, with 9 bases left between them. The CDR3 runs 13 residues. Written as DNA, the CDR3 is TGTGCCTGGAGAGCTTTTGGCAAAAACATTCAGTACTTC. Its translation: CAWRAFGKNIQYF.

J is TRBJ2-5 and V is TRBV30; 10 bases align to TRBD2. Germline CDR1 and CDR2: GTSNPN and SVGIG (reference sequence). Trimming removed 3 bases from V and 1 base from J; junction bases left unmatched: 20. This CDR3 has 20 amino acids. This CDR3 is CAWSQTRVYSGRMLQETQYF. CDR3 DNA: TGTGCCTGGAGCCAAACCAGGGTTTATAGCGGGAGGATGCTCCAAGAGACCCAGTACTTC.

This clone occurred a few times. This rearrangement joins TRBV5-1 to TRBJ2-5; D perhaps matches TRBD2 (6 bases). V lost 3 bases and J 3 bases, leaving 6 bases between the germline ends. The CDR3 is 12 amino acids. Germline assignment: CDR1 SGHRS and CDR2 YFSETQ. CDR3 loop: CASSSGEETQYF. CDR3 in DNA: TGCGCCAGCAGCTCGGGGGAAGAGACCCAGTACTTC.

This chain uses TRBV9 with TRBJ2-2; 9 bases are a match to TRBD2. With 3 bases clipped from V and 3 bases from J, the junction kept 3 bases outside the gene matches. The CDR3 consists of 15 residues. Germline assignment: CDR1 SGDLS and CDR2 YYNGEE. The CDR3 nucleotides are TGTGCCAGCAGCGAGGGGACTAGCCACACCGGGGAGCTGTTTTTT. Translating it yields CASSEGTSHTGELFF.

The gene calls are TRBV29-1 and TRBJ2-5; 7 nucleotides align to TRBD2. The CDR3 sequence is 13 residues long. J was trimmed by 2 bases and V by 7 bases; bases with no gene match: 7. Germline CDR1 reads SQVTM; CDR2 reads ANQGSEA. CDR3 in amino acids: CSAGEGLQETQYF. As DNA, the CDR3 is TGCAGCGCCGGGGAGGGGCTTCAAGAGACCCAGTACTTC.

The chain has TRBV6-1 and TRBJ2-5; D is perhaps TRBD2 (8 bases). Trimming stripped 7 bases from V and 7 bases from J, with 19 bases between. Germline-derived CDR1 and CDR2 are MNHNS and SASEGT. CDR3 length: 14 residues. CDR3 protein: CASTFGLAGGTQYF. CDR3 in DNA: TGTGCCAGCACCTTTGGACTAGCAGGGGGGACCCAGTACTTC.

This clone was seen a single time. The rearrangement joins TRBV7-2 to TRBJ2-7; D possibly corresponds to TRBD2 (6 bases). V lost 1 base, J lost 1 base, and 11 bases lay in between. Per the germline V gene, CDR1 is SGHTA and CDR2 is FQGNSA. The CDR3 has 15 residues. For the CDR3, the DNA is TGTGCCAGCAGCTTAGTATGGGGGGAATCCTACGAGCAGTACTTC. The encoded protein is CASSLVWGESYEQYF. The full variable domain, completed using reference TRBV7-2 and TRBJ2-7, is GAGVSQSPSNKVTEKGKDVELRCDPISGHTALYWYRQSLGQGLEFLIYFQGNSAPDKSGLPSDRFSAERTGGSVSTLTIQRTQQEDSAVYLCASSLVWGESYEQYFGPGTRLTVT.

Here the CDR3 DNA reads TGTGCCTGGAGCCTGGAACGGGACACTCCCCAAGAGACCCAGTACTTC. This codes for CAWSLERDTPQETQYF. The V gene is TRBV30, the J gene TRBJ2-5; tentative D call: TRBD1 (6 bases). Germline lookup yields CDR1 GTSNPN and CDR2 SVGIG (reference sequence). Trimming removed 3 bases from V and 1 base from J, with 18 bases in between. CDR3 length equals 16 residues.

CDR3 DNA: TGTGCCAGCAGATGGCGGGGGGCGGGGACCAAAAACATTCAGTACTTC. Its protein is CASRWRGAGTKNIQYF. The V and J genes are TRBV13 and TRBJ2-4; 8 nucleotides match TRBD2. CDR3 length equals 16 residues. V dropped 6 bases and J dropped 2; count of bases not matched to a gene: 9. The germline CDR1 and CDR2 sequences are PRHDT and FYEKMQ (reference sequence). Together with reference TRBV13 and TRBJ2-4, the CDR3 gives the full variable domain: AAGVIQSPRHLIKEKRETATLKCYPIPRHDTVYWYQQGPGQDPQFLISFYEKMQSDKGSIPDRFSAQQFSDYHSELNMSSLELGDSALYFCASRWRGAGTKNIQYFGAGTRLSVL.

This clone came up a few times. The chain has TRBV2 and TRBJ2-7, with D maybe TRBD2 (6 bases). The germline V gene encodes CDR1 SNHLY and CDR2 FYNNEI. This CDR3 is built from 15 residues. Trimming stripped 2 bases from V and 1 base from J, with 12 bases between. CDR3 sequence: CASSEMAGTSYEQYF. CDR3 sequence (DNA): TGTGCCAGCAGTGAAATGGCGGGGACGTCCTACGAGCAGTACTTC.

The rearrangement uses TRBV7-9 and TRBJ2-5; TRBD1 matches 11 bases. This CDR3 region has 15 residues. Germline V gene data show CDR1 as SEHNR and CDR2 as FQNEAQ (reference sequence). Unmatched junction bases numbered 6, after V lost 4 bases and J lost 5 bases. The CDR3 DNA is TGTGCCAGCAGCTATGGACAGGGGGCGAGGGAGACCCAGTACTTC. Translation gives CASSYGQGARETQYF.

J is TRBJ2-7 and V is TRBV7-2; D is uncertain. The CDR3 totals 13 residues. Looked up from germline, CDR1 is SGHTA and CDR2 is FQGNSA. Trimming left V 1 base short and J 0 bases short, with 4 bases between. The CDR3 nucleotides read TGTGCCAGCAGCTTAGACAGCTCCTACGAGCAGTACTTC. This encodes CASSLDSSYEQYF.

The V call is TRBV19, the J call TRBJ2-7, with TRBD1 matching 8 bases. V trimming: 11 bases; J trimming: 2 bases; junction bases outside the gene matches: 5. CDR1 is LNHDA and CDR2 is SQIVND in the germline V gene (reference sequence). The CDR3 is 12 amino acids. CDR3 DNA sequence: TGTGCCCGCAAGACAGGGGCCTACGAGCAGTACTTC. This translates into CARKTGAYEQYF.

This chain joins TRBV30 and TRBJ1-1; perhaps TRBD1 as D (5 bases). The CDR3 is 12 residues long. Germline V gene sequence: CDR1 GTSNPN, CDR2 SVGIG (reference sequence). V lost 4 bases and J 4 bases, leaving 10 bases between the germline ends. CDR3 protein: CAWMGDFTEAFF. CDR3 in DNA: TGTGCCTGGATGGGGGACTTCACTGAAGCTTTCTTT.

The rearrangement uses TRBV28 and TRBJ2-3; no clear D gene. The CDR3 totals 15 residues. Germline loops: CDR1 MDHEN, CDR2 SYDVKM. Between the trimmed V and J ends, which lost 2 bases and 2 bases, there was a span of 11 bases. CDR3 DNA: TGTGCCAGCAGTTTAGAGGTCAAAAACACAGATACGCAGTATTTT. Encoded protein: CASSLEVKNTDTQYF.

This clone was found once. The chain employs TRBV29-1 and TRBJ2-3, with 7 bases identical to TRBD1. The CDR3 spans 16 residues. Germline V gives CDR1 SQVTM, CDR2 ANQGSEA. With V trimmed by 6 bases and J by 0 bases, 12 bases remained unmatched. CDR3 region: CSVEQGQALSTDTQYF. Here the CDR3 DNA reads TGCAGCGTCGAACAGGGGCAAGCACTTAGCACAGATACGCAGTATTTT.

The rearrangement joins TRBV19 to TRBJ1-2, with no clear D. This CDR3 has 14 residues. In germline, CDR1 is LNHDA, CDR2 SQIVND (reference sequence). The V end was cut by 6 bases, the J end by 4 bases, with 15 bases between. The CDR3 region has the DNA TGTGCCAGTAGGTCCGGCCTAGGTGGCTATGGCTACACCTTC. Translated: CASRSGLGGYGYTF.